These T cell receptor beta chains were read from a single sample in a study of cytomegalovirus exposure and HLA in healthy donors. The protocol was immunoSEQ multiplex PCR, while the TCRdb copy is restricted to in-frame clones and leaves out a portion. The repertoire has about 100,000 clones, 78% of them found once; the top ten carry around 1.5%. The sample consisted of PBMCs. These receptors were taken from a woman between 40 and 55 years old in good health and CMV-seronegative. Each CDR3 is given with its conserved first and last residue. A D gene is named only where the DNA matches it firmly.

J gene,D gene,V gene,CDR3 DNA,CDR3 protein
TRBJ2-5,.,TRBV6-5,TGTGCCTCCCGACAGCACACCCAAGAGACCCAGTACTTC,CASRQHTQETQYF
TRBJ1-5,.,TRBV28,TGTGCCAGCATCGGAACGTGGGGCAGTCAGCCCCAGCATTTT,CASIGTWGSQPQHF
TRBJ2-7,.,TRBV4-1,TGCGCCAGCAGCCAAGATGAGAGGCCGAACTACGAGCAGTACTTC,CASSQDERPNYEQYF
TRBJ2-1,TRBD2,TRBV19,TGTGCCAGTAGTACCGGACTAGCGGGAGTCGTGGATGAGCAGTTCTTC,CASSTGLAGVVDEQFF
TRBJ2-3,.,TRBV18,TGTGCCAGCTCAGACTCGAATCGGGGGATCACAGATACGCAGTATTTT,CASSDSNRGITDTQYF
TRBJ1-2,.,TRBV4-3,TGCGCCAGCAGCCAAGATCGAGGGGGAGGCTACACCTTC,CASSQDRGGGYTF
TRBJ1-1,.,TRBV19,TGTGCCAGTAGTACGCTCCATAGGGTTCGAGGGACTGAAGCTTTCTTT,CASSTLHRVRGTEAFF
TRBJ2-5,.,TRBV5-1,TGCGCCAGCAGCTTGGATGCGGAGACCCAGTACTTC,CASSLDAETQYF
TRBJ2-1,.,TRBV19,TGTGCCAGTAGTAGAACCGGGACTTCATCGACTTACAATGAGCAGTTCTTC,CASSRTGTSSTYNEQFF
TRBJ1-5,TRBD1,TRBV19,TGTGCCAGTATGGCGAGACAGGGGAATCAGCCCCAGCATTTT,CASMARQGNQPQHF
TRBJ2-1,TRBD2,TRBV14,TGTGCCAGCAGCCAAGAGGGACTATTCGGGGTGTTCTTC,CASSQEGLFGVFF
TRBJ1-4,TRBD1,TRBV5-6,TGTGCCAGCAGCCATGGGACAGGAAGCGAAAAACTGTTTTTT,CASSHGTGSEKLFF
TRBJ1-1,TRBD1,TRBV28,TGTGCCAGCAGTTTTACAGGGGGCACTGAAGCTTTCTTT,CASSFTGGTEAFF
TRBJ2-3,.,TRBV30,TGTGCCTGGAGGTGGGGGCGAGGGACAGATACGCAGTATTTT,CAWRWGRGTDTQYF
TRBJ2-7,TRBD1,TRBV5-1,TGCGCCAGCAGCAATTATCAGGGGGTGAGCTCCTACGAGCAGTACTTC,CASSNYQGVSSYEQYF
TRBJ2-1,TRBD2,TRBV5-1,TGCGCCAGCAGCTTGACTAGCGAGGGGTACAATGAGCAGTTCTTC,CASSLTSEGYNEQFF
TRBJ2-5,.,TRBV7-3,TGTGCCAGCAGCTTAATGCCGGGAGAGACCCAGTACTTC,CASSLMPGETQYF
TRBJ2-1,.,TRBV27,TGTGCCAGCAGTTTTGAGCCCCGCCCCTACAATGAGCAGTTCTTC,CASSFEPRPYNEQFF